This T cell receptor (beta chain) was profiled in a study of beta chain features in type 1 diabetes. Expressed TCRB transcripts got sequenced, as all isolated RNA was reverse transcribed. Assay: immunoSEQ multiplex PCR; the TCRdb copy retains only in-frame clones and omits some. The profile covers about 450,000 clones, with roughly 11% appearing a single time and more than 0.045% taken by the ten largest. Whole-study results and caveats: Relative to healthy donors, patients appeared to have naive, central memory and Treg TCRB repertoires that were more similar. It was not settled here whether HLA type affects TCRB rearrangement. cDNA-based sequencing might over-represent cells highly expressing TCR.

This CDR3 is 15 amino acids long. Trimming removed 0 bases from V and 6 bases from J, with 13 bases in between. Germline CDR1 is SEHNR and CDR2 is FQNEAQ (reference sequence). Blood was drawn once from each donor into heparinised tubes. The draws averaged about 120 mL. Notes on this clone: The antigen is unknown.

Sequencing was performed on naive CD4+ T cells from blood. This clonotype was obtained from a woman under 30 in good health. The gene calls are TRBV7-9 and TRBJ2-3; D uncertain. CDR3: CASSLAAGFTDTQYF. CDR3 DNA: TGTGCCAGCAGCTTAGCGGCAGGATTTACGGATACGCAGTATTTT.